What follows are 14 T cell receptor beta chains derived from one specimen sequenced in a study of blood T cells in healthy people across ages. A sample-barcoded 5' primer and a J-beta primer mix were used in a second PCR of about 6 to 12 cycles. A single record per CDR3 protein comes from TCRdb applying MiXCR to the 5' RACE reads. The sample comprises 1.5 million to 2 million distinct CDR3 sequences, 49% of which are singletons, and 2.1% rests with the top ten. The specimen sequenced was blood. These TCRs come from a woman in her thirties or forties in good health.

This clonotype came up a few times. This chain connects TRBV4-3 to TRBJ2-1; 11 positions agree with TRBD2. There are 18 residues in the CDR3. Germline V gene lookup returns CDR1 LGHNA and CDR2 YSLEER. V was pared by 3 bases and J by 0 bases, with 7 bases of the junction left unmatched. CDR3 protein: CASSQTLAGASSYNEQFF. CDR3 DNA sequence: TGCGCCAGCAGCCAGACACTAGCGGGGGCCTCCTCCTACAATGAGCAGTTCTTC.

The rearrangement joins TRBV3-1 to TRBJ2-1; maybe TRBD2 (6 bases). Germline CDR1 and CDR2: LGHDT and YNNKEL (reference sequence). The CDR3 has 16 residues. Trimming shortened V by 1 base and J by 0 bases, and 10 bases separated the two germline ends. Here the CDR3 DNA reads TGTGCCAGCAGCCAAGGGACTATCCGCTCCTACAATGAGCAGTTCTTC. This encodes CASSQGTIRSYNEQFF.

This chain links TRBV5-6 with TRBJ2-3; tentatively, D is TRBD1 (7 bases). The CDR3 runs to 16 residues. Per the germline V gene, CDR1 is SGHDT and CDR2 is YYEEEE. Trimming took off 4 bases at V and 1 base at J, with 16 bases between the two ends. CDR3 DNA sequence: TGTGCCAGCAGCGGGAGGACTGGACAGGGCACAGATACGCAGTATTTT. This sequence encodes CASSGRTGQGTDTQYF.

V usage is TRBV4-2 and J usage is TRBJ2-3, with 8 bases lining up with TRBD2. V was pared by 0 bases and J by 5 bases, with 4 bases of the junction left unmatched. Germline V gene lookup returns CDR1 LGHNA and CDR2 YNFKEQ. CDR3 length: 15 amino acids. For the CDR3, the DNA is TGTGCCAGCAGCCAAGATCCGGGGGGGCGAGATACGCAGTATTTT. Its translation: CASSQDPGGRDTQYF.

In DNA, the CDR3 is TGTGCCAGCAGTCCGAACGTTAAGACCCAGTACTTC. Its translation: CASSPNVKTQYF. The chain is built from TRBV27 and TRBJ2-4; D remains unclear. Gene TRBJ2-5 matches the end of the DNA better, so the J call may be wrong. The CDR3 runs 12 residues. CDR1 MNHEY and CDR2 SMNVEV come from the germline V gene (reference sequence).

This chain joins TRBV20-1 and TRBJ2-3; D possibly corresponds to TRBD2 (7 bases). There are 14 residues in the CDR3. Germline CDR1 and CDR2: DFQATT and SNEGSKA (reference sequence). Trimming took off 3 bases at V and 7 bases at J, with 17 bases between the two ends. The chain's CDR3 is CSARGGGNAYTQYF. CDR3 nucleotides: TGCAGTGCTAGGGGCGGGGGCAACGCCTATACGCAGTATTTT.

This clonotype came up a few times. The gene calls are TRBV7-7 and TRBJ1-2; D not resolved. This CDR3 comprises 11 residues. Per the germline V gene, CDR1 is SSHAT and CDR2 is FNYEAQ (reference sequence). The CDR3 DNA sequence: TGTGCTACCCCGGCGAAACACGGCTACACCTTC. Residues: CATPAKHGYTF.

This clonotype appeared a few times. The chain carries TRBV20-1 and TRBJ2-7, with a tentative D call TRBD1 (6 bases). Germline V gene lookup returns CDR1 DFQATT and CDR2 SNEGSKA (reference sequence). CDR3 length equals 16 residues. V lost 3 bases and J lost 0, with 18 bases in between. The CDR3 protein is CSASGNIGTYSYEQYF. Here the CDR3 DNA reads TGCAGTGCTAGTGGGAACATCGGGACATACTCCTACGAGCAGTACTTC.

The rearrangement links TRBV20-1 to TRBJ2-5, with 13 bases lining up with TRBD2. Germline CDR1 DFQATT, CDR2 SNEGSKA (reference sequence). The V gene end was trimmed by 6 bases and the J gene end by 7 bases; junction bases not matched to a gene: 11. The CDR3 runs 15 residues. CDR3 loop: CSAGELAGGFGTQYF. The CDR3 DNA reads as TGCAGTGCAGGGGAACTAGCGGGGGGGTTTGGGACCCAGTACTTC.

The chain is built from TRBV2 and TRBJ2-6, with TRBD1 as a possible D gene (5 bases). V was cut by 4 bases and J by 0 bases, with 7 bases left in between. The CDR3 is 15 amino acids. In germline, CDR1 is SNHLY, CDR2 FYNNEI. CDR3 bases: TGTGCCAGCAGTGGACAGATCTCTGGGGCCAACGTCCTGACTTTC. It yields the protein CASSGQISGANVLTF.

This clonotype has ten or more counts. The chain uses TRBV4-2 and TRBJ2-4; TRBD2 might be the D (5 bases). The germline gives CDR1 LGHNA, CDR2 YNFKEQ. V lost 0 bases to trimming and J lost 0 bases, with 9 bases between them. This CDR3 is built from 16 residues. The CDR3 nucleotides are TGTGCCAGCAGCCAAGATCGGGATTTAGCCAAAAACATTCAGTACTTC. This gives the protein CASSQDRDLAKNIQYF.

This clonotype was counted between two and nine times. The chain recombines TRBV27 with TRBJ2-3, with 13 bases that match TRBD2. Unmatched junction bases numbered 4, after V lost 5 bases and J lost 2 bases. Germline lookup yields CDR1 MNHEY and CDR2 SMNVEV (reference sequence). The CDR3 is 16 residues long. The CDR3 sequence: CASSVGTSGDTDTQYF. Here the CDR3 DNA reads TGTGCCAGCAGTGTAGGGACTAGCGGGGACACAGATACGCAGTATTTT.

This chain joins TRBV29-1 and TRBJ2-7; D unclear. CDR1 and CDR2 (germline): SQVTM, ANQGSEA. CDR3 length: 13 residues. Between the trimmed V and J ends, which lost 2 bases and 0 bases, there was a span of 8 bases. Here the CDR3 reads CSVESLSSYEQYF. CDR3 nucleotides: TGCAGCGTTGAATCCCTTAGCTCCTACGAGCAGTACTTC.

This chain joins TRBV7-6 and TRBJ2-5, with D perhaps matching TRBD1 (6 bases). Germline CDR1 SGHVS, CDR2 FNYEAQ. The ends were cut back, 2 bases at V and 0 bases at J, with 22 bases in the middle. This CDR3 is 19 amino acids long. CDR3 bases: TGTGCCAGCAGCTTACCTCCCTCCTCAGGGGTTCTTAACCAAGAGACCCAGTACTTC. Translating gives CASSLPPSSGVLNQETQYF. Together with reference TRBV7-6 and TRBJ2-5, the CDR3 gives the full variable domain: GAGVSQSPRYKVTKRGQDVALRCDPISGHVSLYWYRQALGQGPEFLTYFNYEAQQDKSGLPNDRFSAERPEGSISTLTIQRTEQRDSAMYRCASSLPPSSGVLNQETQYFGPGTRLLVL.